The 17 T cell receptor beta chains reported below all come from one sample, sequenced in a study of identical twins. TCRdb reprocessed the 5' RACE reads with MiXCR, giving one entry per CDR3 protein. In the table there are hundreds of thousands of distinct CDR3 sequences, 15% to 20% of which are singletons. The data also belong to a second study, concerning T cells expressing NK-cell markers.

Sequenced: PBMCs. These TCRs come from a woman aged 18-29 years in good health.

This clonotype was detected only a few times. The CDR3 sequence: CASSGGGGQRSYGYTF. The CDR3 nucleotides read TGTGCCAGCAGTGGAGGAGGGGGTCAGCGGAGCTATGGCTACACCTTC. This rearrangement joins TRBV12-3 or TRBV12-4 to TRBJ1-2; a weak D match, TRBD1 (6 bases). This CDR3 is built from 16 residues. V dropped 5 bases and J dropped 4 bases, with 20 bases sitting between them.

The chain carries TRBV12-3 or TRBV12-4 and TRBJ1-2; TRBD1 aligns across 10 bases. The CDR3 sequence is 13 residues long. V lost 4 bases to trimming and J lost 9 bases; unmatched junction nucleotides: 5. The CDR3 reads CASSSGTGVSYTF. DNA of the CDR3: TGTGCCAGCAGTTCAGGGACAGGGGTGAGCTACACCTTC.

This clonotype was counted only a few times. The rearrangement joins TRBV19 to TRBJ2-1; no definite D call. The CDR3 is made up of 13 amino acids. Between the trimmed V and J ends, which lost 7 bases and 3 bases, there was a span of 10 bases. Germline CDR1 is LNHDA and CDR2 is SQIVND (reference sequence). This chain's CDR3 is CASTTDHYNEQFF. CDR3 bases: TGTGCCAGTACTACTGACCACTACAATGAGCAGTTCTTC.

V is TRBV7-9 and J is TRBJ2-5; TRBD2 agrees at 10 bases. CDR3 length: 15 amino acids. V lost 4 bases and J lost 5; bases outside the gene matches: 7. Per germline, CDR1 SEHNR and CDR2 FQNEAQ (reference sequence). The CDR3 DNA follows: TGTGCCAGCAGCTCCTTAGCGGGAGGTGAGGAGACCCAGTACTTC. The encoded protein is CASSSLAGGEETQYF.

This clonotype has only a few counts. The rearrangement links TRBV3-1 to TRBJ2-7; 7 positions match TRBD1. V dropped 4 bases and J dropped 7; count of bases not matched to a gene: 13. The CDR3 loop spans 15 amino acids. Germline CDR1 LGHDT, CDR2 YNNKEL (reference sequence). Here the CDR3 reads CASSRLRQGGREQYF. The CDR3 DNA is TGTGCCAGCAGCCGCCTTAGACAGGGTGGAAGGGAGCAGTACTTC.

J is TRBJ2-2 and V is TRBV27; 9 nucleotides agree with TRBD2. There are 18 residues in the CDR3. Per the germline V gene, CDR1 is MNHEY and CDR2 is SMNVEV (reference sequence). Losses at the gene ends were 5 bases for V and 1 base for J; bases not matched to a gene: 11. In DNA form, the CDR3 reads TGTGCCAGCAGTAAGAGCGGGGGGAATCATGTGAACACCGGGGAGCTGTTTTTT. Protein product: CASSKSGGNHVNTGELFF.

The chain couples TRBV29-1 to TRBJ2-7, with 10 bases that match TRBD1. This CDR3 is 16 amino acids long. V shed 1 base and J 2 bases; nucleotides not matched to a gene: 8. Germline CDR1 and CDR2: SQVTM and ANQGSEA. CDR3 region: CSVEVTGQGTTYEQYF. The CDR3, as DNA: TGCAGCGTTGAAGTGACGGGACAGGGGACCACCTACGAGCAGTACTTC.

The V and J genes are TRBV6-1 and TRBJ2-4; 10 bases are a match to TRBD1. The CDR3 extends over 15 amino acids. Germline CDR1 reads MNHNS; CDR2 reads SASEGT. Losses at the gene ends were 5 bases for V and 6 bases for J; bases not matched to a gene: 7. The CDR3 is CASSLTGTGVNIQYF. CDR3 coding DNA: TGTGCCAGCAGTCTCACCGGGACAGGGGTAAACATTCAGTACTTC.

This rearrangement joins TRBV2 to TRBJ2-5; possible D gene TRBD2, 6 bases. The CDR3 covers 13 residues. Trimming removed 7 bases from V and 5 bases from J, with 14 bases in between. Germline-derived CDR1 and CDR2 are SNHLY and FYNNEI. CDR3 DNA sequence: TGTGCCAGCACACCGACTAGAGAGGAGACCCAGTACTTC. Translation: CASTPTREETQYF.

This clonotype was seen only a few times. The chain uses TRBV12-3 or TRBV12-4 and TRBJ2-3; 7 bases line up with TRBD2. The CDR3 covers 15 residues. With 3 bases clipped from V and 5 bases from J, the junction kept 8 bases outside the gene matches. The CDR3 reads CASSFGGGRLDTQYF. As DNA, the CDR3 is TGTGCCAGCAGTTTTGGGGGGGGTAGATTAGATACGCAGTATTTT.

This clonotype has a handful of counts. The chain is built from TRBV11-2 and TRBJ2-2; possibly TRBD2 for D (6 bases). Trimming pared 4 bases from V and 6 bases from J, leaving 21 bases between. The germline V gene encodes CDR1 SGHAT and CDR2 FQNNGV. This CDR3 contains 17 residues. The DNA of the CDR3 is TGTGCCAGCAGCTCGAACCTAGGTACGGGAGCGTCCGGGGAGCTGTTTTTT. This codes for CASSSNLGTGASGELFF.

The chain recombines TRBV20-1 with TRBJ2-3; 7 bases are a match to TRBD2. Trimming took 6 bases from V and 1 from J; bases not matched to a gene: 13. The CDR3 covers 16 residues. CDR1 and CDR2 (germline): DFQATT, SNEGSKA (reference sequence). CDR3 DNA: TGCAGTGCGATCGATATCAGGAGCGGGGGCACAGATACGCAGTATTTT. It encodes CSAIDIRSGGTDTQYF.

The chain has TRBV11-2 and TRBJ1-5; TRBD1 matches at 8 bases. The CDR3 consists of 14 residues. J gave up 6 bases and V 8 bases, and 9 bases lay outside the gene matches. From germline, CDR1 is SGHAT and CDR2 FQNNGV. The CDR3 here is CASGMRTGPQPQHF. CDR3 nucleotide sequence: TGTGCCAGCGGGATGCGGACAGGGCCTCAGCCCCAGCATTTT.

This rearrangement joins TRBV9 to TRBJ1-6; D is unresolved. Germline values: CDR1 SGDLS, CDR2 YYNGEE. The CDR3 runs 15 residues. V was cut by 5 bases and J by 8 bases, with 17 bases left in between. CDR3 sequence: CASSLDIANYSPLHF. CDR3 DNA sequence: TGTGCCAGCAGTCTCGACATTGCAAACTATTCACCCCTCCACTTT. The whole variable domain, filled in from reference TRBV9 and TRBJ1-6, reads DSGVTQTPKHLITATGQRVTLRCSPRSGDLSVYWYQQSLDQGLQFLIQYYNGEERAKGNILERFSAQQFPDLHSELNLSSLELGDSALYFCASSLDIANYSPLHFGNGTRLTVT.

This clonotype was recorded a few times. This rearrangement joins TRBV7-3 to TRBJ2-5; the D call may be TRBD1 or TRBD2 (5 bases each). V gave up 0 bases and J gave up 5 bases, with 10 bases separating them. Looked up from germline, CDR1 is SGHTA and CDR2 is FQGTGA. The CDR3 is made up of 14 amino acids. DNA of the CDR3: TGTGCCAGCAGCTTAACGGGGGTGGGGGAGACCCAGTACTTC. This translates into CASSLTGVGETQYF.

CDR3 amino acids: CASSSWTGSGNTIYF. The CDR3 DNA is TGTGCCAGCAGCTCCTGGACGGGCTCTGGAAACACCATATATTTT. The chain recombines TRBV12-3 or TRBV12-4 with TRBJ1-3; D not resolved. This CDR3 region has 15 residues. V was cut by 6 bases and J by 0 bases, with 12 bases left in between.

This clonotype was seen only a few times. The chain joins TRBV6-5 to TRBJ2-7; maybe TRBD1 (6 bases). CDR1 and CDR2 (germline): MNHEY, SVGAGI. This CDR3 has 15 residues. V was shortened by 4 bases and J by 3 bases, with 16 bases between the two germline ends. The CDR3 coding sequence is TGTGCCAGCAGTTTAACCGGGACAAGTGTCTACGAGCAGTACTTC. Its translation is CASSLTGTSVYEQYF.